The entry below gives a single TCR beta chain sequence along with its context. This entry is derived from a study of cytomegalovirus exposure and HLA in healthy donors. CDR1 is LNHDA, CDR2 SQIVND, per germline (reference sequence). This CDR3 is 16 amino acids long. Trimming stripped 0 bases from V and 7 bases from J, with 16 bases between. The PCR contained 60 Vbeta and 13 Jbeta primers. Method: immunoSEQ multiplex PCR; TCRdb's copy keeps in-frame clones and lacks some. The sample yields about 190,000 clones, over 80% seen once. This clonotype originated in a man aged 40-55 years in good health and CMV-seropositive. The sequencing sample was made of PBMCs. This sequence joins TRBV19 and TRBJ1-5; no clear D gene. This CDR3 is CASSIDLGWSRQPQHF. In nucleotides, the CDR3 is TGTGCCAGTAGTATAGATTTAGGATGGAGTCGACAGCCCCAGCATTTT.